These 13 T cell receptor beta chains were sequenced from one sample in a study of T cells in Graves' hyperthyroidism and ophthalmopathy. RNA transcripts provided the source from which TCR beta CDR3 regions were amplified. HTBI primers were employed in a first-round RT-PCR of the TCR CDR3. TCRdb ran MiXCR on the multiplex PCR reads and lists one entry per CDR3 protein. Of approximately 510,000 distinct CDR3 sequences in the sample, 40% to 50% were seen once. The sample taken for sequencing was peripheral blood or thyroid tissue (not recorded which). These receptor sequences come from an adult woman with Graves' disease, either hyperthyroidism or ophthalmopathy (not recorded which).

The gene calls are TRBV7-9 and TRBJ1-6; D is uncertain. The V end was cut by 4 bases, the J end by 8 bases, with 9 bases between. This CDR3 has 13 residues. Germline CDR1 and CDR2: SEHNR and FQNEAQ (reference sequence). The CDR3 loop reads CASSSSDHSPLHF. The CDR3, as DNA: TGTGCCAGCAGCTCTAGCGATCATTCACCCCTCCACTTT.

The chain joins TRBV7-6 to TRBJ2-1; D is unresolved. V lost 5 bases to trimming and J lost 3 bases, with 14 bases between them. The CDR3 is 15 amino acids. Per germline, CDR1 SGHVS and CDR2 FNYEAQ. The DNA of the CDR3 is TGTGCCAGCAGCCGCGCGTCGCCCATCTACAATGAGCAGTTCTTC. Translation gives CASSRASPIYNEQFF.

Many counts were recorded for this clonotype. The rearrangement uses TRBV6-5 and TRBJ2-5; TRBD2 matches at 12 bases. The CDR3 spans 17 residues. Unmatched junction bases numbered 8, after V lost 2 bases and J lost 4 bases. Germline V gene data show CDR1 as MNHEY and CDR2 as SVGAGI. The CDR3 coding sequence is TGTGCCAGCAGTTACACGACTAGCGGGAGACGTGGAGAGACCCAGTACTTC. This codes for CASSYTTSGRRGETQYF.

This clonotype was counted many times. The chain has TRBV7-9 and TRBJ2-7; the D gene is possibly TRBD2 (7 bases). The CDR3 sequence is 14 residues long. The germline CDR1 and CDR2 sequences are SEHNR and FQNEAQ (reference sequence). V lost 5 bases, J lost 2 bases, and 13 bases lay in between. The CDR3 reads CASSHGGGPYEQYF. The CDR3 nucleotides are TGTGCCAGCAGCCACGGCGGGGGCCCCTACGAGCAGTACTTC.

This clonotype was counted at least ten times. V usage is TRBV4-3 and J usage is TRBJ1-1, with D unresolved. The germline V gene encodes CDR1 LGHNA and CDR2 YSLEER. Trimming took 0 bases from V and 4 from J, leaving 9 bases between them. The length of the CDR3 is 14 residues. In DNA form, the CDR3 reads TGCGCCAGCAGCCAAGATCCCTGGGGCACTGAAGCTTTCTTT. This sequence encodes CASSQDPWGTEAFF.

For the CDR3, the DNA is TGTGCCAGCGCCCTGAGACGACAAAATTCACCCCTCCACTTT. This codes for CASALRRQNSPLHF. The V call is TRBV12-3 or TRBV12-4, the J call TRBJ1-6; D is undetermined. The CDR3 length is 14 residues. The ends were cut back, 8 bases at V and 7 bases at J, with 15 bases in the middle.

This sequence joins TRBV5-1 and TRBJ2-5; perhaps D is TRBD1 or TRBD2 (6 bases each). Germline CDR1 SGHRS, CDR2 YFSETQ. Trimming left V 7 bases short and J 4 bases short, with 17 bases between. This CDR3 is 14 amino acids long. The DNA of the CDR3 is TGCGCCAGCTCACCCCCGGGGGCTCGAGAGACCCAGTACTTC. This encodes CASSPPGARETQYF.

The rearrangement joins TRBV4-1 to TRBJ1-5, with D unresolved. The CDR3 is made up of 14 amino acids. In germline, CDR1 is MGHRA, CDR2 YSYEKL. Trimming stripped 1 base from V and 0 bases from J, with 4 bases between. CDR3 nucleotides: TGCGCCAGCAGCCAAGTAGATAGCAATCAGCCCCAGCATTTT. Its protein is CASSQVDSNQPQHF.

V gene TRBV7-8 combines with J gene TRBJ1-1; D is undetermined. Trimming removed 2 bases from V and 4 bases from J, with 8 bases in between. Looked up from germline, CDR1 is SGHVS and CDR2 is FQNEAQ. The CDR3 totals 13 residues. CDR3 sequence reads: CASSLRFFTEAFF. The CDR3 DNA reads as TGTGCCAGCAGCTTAAGATTCTTCACTGAAGCTTTCTTT.

This rearrangement joins TRBV20-1 to TRBJ2-7; 13 bases are a match to TRBD2. The germline CDR1 and CDR2 sequences are DFQATT and SNEGSKA (reference sequence). CDR3 length: 15 residues. J gave up 4 bases and V 4 bases, and 7 bases lay outside the gene matches. The CDR3 region has the DNA TGCAGTGCTACCACTAGCGGGAGGGCCTTGTACGAGCAGTACTTC. Encoded protein: CSATTSGRALYEQYF.

This clonotype was detected many times. The chain links TRBV19 to TRBJ1-2, with D unresolved. CDR3 length: 13 residues. In germline, CDR1 is LNHDA, CDR2 SQIVND (reference sequence). The V gene lost 7 bases and the J gene lost 3 bases, with 12 bases spanning the gap. The CDR3 loop is CASTQLPYYGYTF. The CDR3 region has the DNA TGTGCCAGTACCCAATTACCTTACTATGGCTACACCTTC.

The CDR3 DNA sequence: TGTGCCATCAGTTCCAGACTAGCGGCGAACACCGGGGAGCTGTTTTTT. Its protein product is CAISSRLAANTGELFF. V is TRBV10-3 and J is TRBJ2-2; 9 bases are shared with TRBD2. The V gene's germline CDR1 is ENHRY and CDR2 SYGVKD. The V segment lost 5 bases and the J segment 0 bases; nucleotides outside the gene matches: 4. This CDR3 region has 16 residues.

This clonotype was counted between two and nine times. The CDR3 DNA is TGCGCCAGAAGCAGGACTAGCGGAAGTGCTAGCACAGATACGCAGTATTTT. Protein sequence: CARSRTSGSASTDTQYF. The V gene is TRBV5-1, the J gene TRBJ2-3, with 10 bases aligning to TRBD2. After removal of 8 bases from V and 0 bases from J, the junction contained 12 bases not matched to a gene. The CDR3 extends over 17 amino acids. CDR1 SGHRS and CDR2 YFSETQ come from the germline V gene.